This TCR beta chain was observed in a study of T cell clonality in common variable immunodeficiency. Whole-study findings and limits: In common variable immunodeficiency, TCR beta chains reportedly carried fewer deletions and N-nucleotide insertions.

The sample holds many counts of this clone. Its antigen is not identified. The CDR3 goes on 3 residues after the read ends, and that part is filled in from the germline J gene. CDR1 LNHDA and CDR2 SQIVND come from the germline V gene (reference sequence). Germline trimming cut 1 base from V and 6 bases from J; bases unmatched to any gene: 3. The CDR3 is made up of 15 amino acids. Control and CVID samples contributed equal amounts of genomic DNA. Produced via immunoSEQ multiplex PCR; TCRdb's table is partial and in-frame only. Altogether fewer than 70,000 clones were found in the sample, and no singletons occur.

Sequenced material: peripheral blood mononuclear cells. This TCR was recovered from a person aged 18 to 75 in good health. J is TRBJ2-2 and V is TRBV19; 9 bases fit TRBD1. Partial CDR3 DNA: TGTGCCAGTAGTATAGGGGACAGGGATGCCGGGGAG. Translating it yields CASSIGDRDAGE. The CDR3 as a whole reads CASSIGDRDAGELFF.